This TCR beta chain was retrieved from a study of T cells in narcolepsy. For the study at large: Donors had narcolepsy type 1 or type 2, or were healthy controls.

Repertoires were generated with immunoSEQ multiplex PCR, while TCRdb's copy carries only in-frame clones and drops some. Of more than 10,000 clones detected, around 75% appear once; the ten largest clones hold 22%. As regards this clone: Its matching antigen is unknown.

The V gene end was trimmed by 0 bases and the J gene end by 5 bases; junction bases not matched to a gene: 1. The CDR3 sequence is 16 residues long. Germline V CDR1 and CDR2: SGHAT, FQNNGV. General study points: Reportedly, autoreactive clonotypes were serially detected in patients' blood but not controls'.

The receptor was derived from a human donor with narcolepsy. V usage is TRBV11-2 and J usage is TRBJ2-5; 15 bases agree with TRBD2. Sequenced input: CD45RA- memory CD8+ T cells from PBMCs. CDR3 coding DNA: TGTGCCAGCAGCTTAGAGGGGACTAGCGGGAGGGAGACCCAGTACTTC. This encodes CASSLEGTSGRETQYF.